The present T cell receptor (beta chain) was sequenced within a study of cytomegalovirus exposure and HLA in healthy donors. Findings and caveats of the study: Most TCR beta V segments were productive about 87% or about 30% of the time in an earlier analysis. The investigators catalogued 150 or so TCR beta chains as cytomegalovirus-associated.

Researchers ran the PCR with 60 Vbeta and 13 Jbeta primers. This table comes from immunoSEQ multiplex PCR, and its TCRdb copy is limited to in-frame clones, with some not included. In the table there are 63,000 or so clones, roughly 75% of which are singletons. Of note for this clone: Its antigen is not identified.

The CDR3 sequence is 15 residues long. V lost 3 bases and J lost 4; bases outside the gene matches: 8. From germline, CDR1 is SEHNR and CDR2 FQNEAQ (reference sequence). The donors, nominally healthy at sampling, likely had unrecorded immune exposures. V usage is TRBV7-9 and J usage is TRBJ1-1; 7 nucleotides match TRBD1. This clonotype originated in a woman younger than 45 in good health and CMV-seronegative. Material: PBMCs. DNA of the CDR3: TGTGCCAGCAGCTTCGACAGGGCCCTAATCACTGAAGCTTTCTTT. Its protein is CASSFDRALITEAFF.